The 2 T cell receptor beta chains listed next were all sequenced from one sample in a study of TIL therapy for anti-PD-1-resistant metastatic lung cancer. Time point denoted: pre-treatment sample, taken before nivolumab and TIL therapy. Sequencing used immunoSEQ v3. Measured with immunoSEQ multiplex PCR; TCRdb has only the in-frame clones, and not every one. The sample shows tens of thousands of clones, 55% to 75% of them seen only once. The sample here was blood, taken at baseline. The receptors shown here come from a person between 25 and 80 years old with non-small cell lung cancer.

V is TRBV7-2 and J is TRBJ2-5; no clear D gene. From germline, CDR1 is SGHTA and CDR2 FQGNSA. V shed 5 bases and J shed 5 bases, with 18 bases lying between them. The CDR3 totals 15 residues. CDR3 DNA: TGTGCCAGCAGCCGAGGAGCCTTCTTGGCTGAGACCCAGTACTTC. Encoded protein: CASSRGAFLAETQYF.

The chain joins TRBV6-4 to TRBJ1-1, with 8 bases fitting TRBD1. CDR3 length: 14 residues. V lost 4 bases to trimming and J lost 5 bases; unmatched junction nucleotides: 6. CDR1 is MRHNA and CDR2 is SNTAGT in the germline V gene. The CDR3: CASSVGQGGTEAFF. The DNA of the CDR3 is TGTGCCAGCAGTGTCGGACAGGGAGGGACTGAAGCTTTCTTT.